A single sample gave rise to the 30 T cell receptor beta chains below, sequenced in a study of T-cell memory formation after mild COVID-19. One entry per CDR3 protein, called by TCRdb with MiXCR from the 5' RACE reads. The data contain about 390,000 distinct CDR3 sequences, roughly 20% of them singletons. Material: PBMCs or a T cell subset sorted from them (not recorded which). These receptors came from an adult woman who had mild COVID-19 (a few samples of this study predate the infection). Cell type and time point are not known.

V usage is TRBV27 and J usage is TRBJ2-7; 9 nucleotides agree with TRBD2. The CDR3 spans 13 residues. Germline V gene lookup returns CDR1 MNHEY and CDR2 SMNVEV (reference sequence). V gave up 6 bases and J gave up 3 bases; unmatched junction bases: 3. CDR3 nucleotide sequence: TGTGCCAGCAGAGGGCGGGGGGGCTACGAGCAGTACTTC. This translates into CASRGRGGYEQYF.

The table lists this clonotype with a few counts. The CDR3 nucleotides are TGTGCCAGCAGCTTAGTACGACAGGGTAGCAATCAGCCCCAGCATTTT. Translating it yields CASSLVRQGSNQPQHF. The rearrangement links TRBV7-8 to TRBJ1-5; TRBD1 matches at 7 bases. Per the germline V gene, CDR1 is SGHVS and CDR2 is FQNEAQ. After removal of 1 base from V and 0 bases from J, the junction contained 3 bases not matched to a gene. This CDR3 comprises 16 residues.

This clonotype was seen a few times. This chain connects TRBV12-3 or TRBV12-4 to TRBJ2-3, with D hard to call. Trimming stripped 2 bases from V and 4 bases from J, with 10 bases between. This CDR3 is built from 14 residues. CDR3 amino acids: CASSLPFRPDTQYF. In DNA, the CDR3 is TGTGCCAGCAGTTTACCCTTCAGACCAGATACGCAGTATTTT.

This chain links TRBV5-1 with TRBJ2-7, with 7 bases matching TRBD1. CDR1 is SGHRS, CDR2 YFSETQ, per germline. This CDR3 region has 16 residues. The junction had 8 bases not matched to a gene; V was cut back by 0 bases and J by 2 bases. The CDR3 nucleotides are TGCGCCAGCAGCTTGGATTTCCGGGACAGAGCCTACGAGCAGTACTTC. It yields the protein CASSLDFRDRAYEQYF.

This clonotype was detected only a few times. The CDR3 spells CASSYIRDPYGYTF. The CDR3, as DNA: TGTGCCAGCAGTTACATTAGAGACCCCTATGGCTACACCTTC. This chain uses TRBV6-6 with TRBJ1-2, with D unclear. The CDR3 contains 14 residues. Germline V gene data show CDR1 as MNHNY and CDR2 as SVGAGI (reference sequence). Trimming removed 2 bases at V and 4 bases at J, with 11 bases between.

This clonotype has more than one count but fewer than ten. The V and J genes are TRBV7-3 and TRBJ2-7; possible D gene TRBD2, 5 bases. The CDR3 consists of 15 residues. Trimming stripped 1 base from V and 0 bases from J, with 10 bases between. CDR1 and CDR2 (germline): SGHTA, FQGTGA. As DNA, the CDR3 is TGTGCCAGCAGCTTAATGAGGGTACCCTCCTACGAGCAGTACTTC. Protein product: CASSLMRVPSYEQYF.

This clonotype has only a few counts. The chain carries TRBV15 and TRBJ2-4; D could derive from TRBD1 or TRBD2 (5 bases each). The V gene's germline CDR1 is LNHNV and CDR2 YYDKDF (reference sequence). This CDR3 spans 14 amino acids. V lost 6 bases to trimming and J lost 0 bases, with 9 bases between them. CDR3 nucleotide sequence: TGTGCCACCAGGTGGGACCTAGCCAAAAACATTCAGTACTTC. Its protein product is CATRWDLAKNIQYF.

The gene calls are TRBV7-6 and TRBJ1-2; D gene unclear. V was trimmed by 4 bases and J by 7 bases, leaving 13 bases between them. Germline V gene data show CDR1 as SGHVS and CDR2 as FNYEAQ. This CDR3 is built from 13 residues. The CDR3 region is CASSSTSPGGYTF. DNA for the CDR3: TGTGCCAGCAGCTCTACTTCACCAGGTGGCTACACCTTC.

A few counts support this clonotype. This rearrangement joins TRBV5-1 to TRBJ2-3; 9 bases are a match to TRBD1. The CDR3 is 16 residues long. Trimming cost V 4 bases and J 3 bases; bases outside gene matches: 9. Germline V gives CDR1 SGHRS, CDR2 YFSETQ. The CDR3 region has the DNA TGCGCCAGCAGCCTGGACGGGACAGGGCTAACAGATACGCAGTATTTT. It codes for CASSLDGTGLTDTQYF.

Ten or more counts support this clonotype. This rearrangement joins TRBV9 to TRBJ2-1, with TRBD2 identical over 9 bases. This CDR3 region has 14 residues. V lost 0 bases to trimming and J lost 9 bases; unmatched junction nucleotides: 4. CDR1 is SGDLS, CDR2 YYNGEE, per germline. The CDR3 region has the DNA TGTGCCAGCAGCGTAGTGGGGACTAGCTTTGAGCAGTTCTTC. This encodes CASSVVGTSFEQFF.

In its sample, this clonotype was seen many times. The chain links TRBV12-3 or TRBV12-4 to TRBJ2-1; 7 positions agree with TRBD1. This CDR3 contains 15 residues. J lost 4 bases, V lost 5 bases, and 8 bases had no gene match. The CDR3 protein is CASSPRAGGYNEQFF. The CDR3 DNA is TGTGCCAGCAGTCCCCGCGCAGGGGGATACAATGAGCAGTTCTTC.

This clonotype was found a few times. J is TRBJ2-7 and V is TRBV20-1; D remains ambiguous. Trimming took off 1 base at V and 0 bases at J, with 7 bases between the two ends. The germline V gene encodes CDR1 DFQATT and CDR2 SNEGSKA (reference sequence). The CDR3 contains 13 residues. CDR3: CSARATDSYEQYF. The CDR3 DNA reads as TGCAGTGCTAGAGCCACCGACTCCTACGAGCAGTACTTC.

This clonotype was observed a few times. The chain carries TRBV7-6 and TRBJ2-7; 9 bases line up with TRBD1. This CDR3 comprises 14 residues. Germline V lookup: CDR1 SGHVS, CDR2 FNYEAQ. With V trimmed by 4 bases and J by 6 bases, 7 bases remained unmatched. CDR3 sequence: CASSSGQGILEQYF. Here the CDR3 DNA reads TGTGCCAGCAGCTCTGGACAGGGGATTCTCGAGCAGTACTTC.

The rearrangement uses TRBV7-9 and TRBJ2-7; a weak D match, TRBD2 (6 bases). The germline CDR1 and CDR2 sequences are SEHNR and FQNEAQ (reference sequence). The CDR3 loop spans 12 amino acids. Trimming left V 7 bases short and J 7 bases short, with 14 bases between. CDR3: CASTGPGREQYF. Here the CDR3 DNA reads TGTGCCAGCACCGGGCCGGGGAGGGAGCAGTACTTC. Looking up the rest from reference TRBV7-9 and TRBJ2-7 gives the full variable domain: DTGVSQNPRHKITKRGQNVTFRCDPISEHNRLYWYRQTLGQGPEFLTYFQNEAQLEKSRLLSDRFSAERPKGSFSTLEIQRTEQGDSAMYLCASTGPGREQYFGPGTRLTVT.

This clonotype was observed a handful of times. The chain has TRBV4-1 and TRBJ2-1; 7 nucleotides align to TRBD2. In germline, CDR1 is MGHRA, CDR2 YSYEKL. V shed 0 bases, J shed 4 bases, and the junction held 3 bases outside the gene matches. This CDR3 spans 15 amino acids. In DNA form, the CDR3 reads TGCGCCAGCAGCCAAGACGGGGGGTGGTACAATGAGCAGTTCTTC. Amino acids: CASSQDGGWYNEQFF.

The V call is TRBV9, the J call TRBJ2-3, with a tentative D call TRBD2 (5 bases). Trimming cost V 5 bases and J 3 bases, with 16 bases left between them. The CDR3 extends over 15 amino acids. CDR1 and CDR2 (germline): SGDLS, YYNGEE. CDR3 sequence reads: CASSLTRRVTDTQYF. CDR3 bases: TGTGCCAGCAGTCTCACTAGAAGGGTAACAGATACGCAGTATTTT.

The chain is built from TRBV5-1 and TRBJ2-3; D is unresolved. The CDR3 is made up of 11 amino acids. V shed 0 bases and J shed 12 bases, with 8 bases lying between them. CDR1 and CDR2 from the germline V gene are SGHRS and YFSETQ. CDR3: CASSLDLAQYF. CDR3 nucleotides: TGCGCCAGCAGCTTGGACCTTGCCCAGTATTTT.

J is TRBJ2-1 and V is TRBV6-5; TRBD2 matches at 9 bases. The CDR3 totals 18 residues. Germline trimming cut 5 bases from V and 5 bases from J; bases unmatched to any gene: 16. Germline V gene data show CDR1 as MNHEY and CDR2 as SVGAGI. The CDR3 reads CASSQRLAVNLRDNEQFF. CDR3 nucleotide sequence: TGTGCCAGCAGTCAAAGACTAGCGGTTAACCTCCGGGACAATGAGCAGTTCTTC.

At least ten counts were recorded for this clonotype. The chain carries TRBV7-2 and TRBJ2-1, with 9 positions matching TRBD2. Trimming at V came to 2 bases and at J to 9 bases, leaving 5 bases not matched to a gene. The CDR3 runs 14 residues. In germline, CDR1 is SGHTA, CDR2 FQGNSA. The CDR3 region is CASSLWLAGSEQFF. The CDR3, as DNA: TGTGCCAGCAGCTTATGGCTAGCGGGAAGTGAGCAGTTCTTC.

CDR3 in amino acids: CASSFQRTDTQYF. CDR3 in DNA: TGTGCCAGCAGTTTTCAACGGACAGATACGCAGTATTTT. The chain carries TRBV12-3 or TRBV12-4 and TRBJ2-3; D remains unclear. The CDR3 has 13 residues. Trimming stripped 3 bases from V and 3 bases from J, with 7 bases between.

This clonotype was recorded once. The chain couples TRBV7-8 to TRBJ1-2; weak D call: TRBD1 (6 bases). Germline CDR1 SGHVS, CDR2 FQNEAQ. Deletions cut 6 bases from V and 0 bases from J, with 17 bases between. The CDR3 is 16 amino acids. The CDR3 DNA is TGTGCCAGCAGTTTACAGGGATCCTGGTCTAACTATGGCTACACCTTC. Protein: CASSLQGSWSNYGYTF.

This sequence joins TRBV19 and TRBJ2-5; D gene uncertain. This CDR3 region has 14 residues. Germline V lookup: CDR1 LNHDA, CDR2 SQIVND (reference sequence). Between the trimmed V and J ends, which lost 5 bases and 5 bases, there was a span of 15 bases. As DNA, the CDR3 is TGTGCCAGTAGTGACCTTGGCTTCCCGGAGACCCAGTACTTC. It specifies CASSDLGFPETQYF. Based on the CDR3 plus reference TRBV19 and TRBJ2-5, the full variable domain is DGGITQSPKYLFRKEGQNVTLSCEQNLNHDAMYWYRQDPGQGLRLIYYSQIVNDFQKGDIAEGYSVSREKKESFPLTVTSAQKNPTAFYLCASSDLGFPETQYFGPGTRLLVL.

In its sample, this clonotype was seen a few times. The chain is built from TRBV2 and TRBJ1-1; maybe TRBD1 (5 bases). Germline CDR1 reads SNHLY; CDR2 reads FYNNEI. The V gene lost 5 bases and the J gene lost 4 bases, with 14 bases spanning the gap. This CDR3 comprises 14 residues. CDR3 loop: CASSQGYGPTEAFF. The CDR3 DNA reads as TGTGCCAGCAGTCAGGGATACGGACCCACTGAAGCTTTCTTT.

This clonotype was seen only a few times. The chain recombines TRBV5-1 with TRBJ2-7, with 9 bases fitting TRBD1. V lost 1 base, J lost 9 bases, and 11 bases stayed unmatched. The germline V gene encodes CDR1 SGHRS and CDR2 YFSETQ. The CDR3 has 15 amino acids. The CDR3 DNA sequence: TGCGCCAGCAGCTTGTCGGGGACAGGGCAGCTTGGGCAGTACTTC. It codes for CASSLSGTGQLGQYF.

The rearrangement uses TRBV6-5 and TRBJ2-5; 11 nucleotides match TRBD2. The V gene end was trimmed by 4 bases and the J gene end by 4 bases; junction bases not matched to a gene: 8. CDR1 is MNHEY and CDR2 is SVGAGI in the germline V gene. There are 16 residues in the CDR3. The CDR3 spells CASSWTSGRGAETQYF. The CDR3 DNA is TGTGCCAGCAGTTGGACTAGCGGGCGGGGGGCAGAGACCCAGTACTTC.

The V call is TRBV5-1, the J call TRBJ2-7; TRBD2 matches 8 bases. This CDR3 is 15 amino acids long. Germline CDR1 is SGHRS and CDR2 is YFSETQ. V lost 4 bases, J lost 6 bases, and 12 bases stayed unmatched. This chain's CDR3 is CASSPVPGLESEQYF. For the CDR3, the DNA is TGCGCCAGCAGCCCTGTCCCGGGACTAGAATCCGAGCAGTACTTC.

This sequence joins TRBV30 and TRBJ2-7; D uncertain. The ends were cut back, 0 bases at V and 3 bases at J, with 9 bases in the middle. The CDR3 consists of 13 residues. Germline CDR1 and CDR2: GTSNPN and SVGIG (reference sequence). CDR3 amino acids: CAWSVLGGYEQYF. The CDR3 DNA reads TGTGCCTGGAGTGTACTCGGCGGCTACGAGCAGTACTTC.

The rearrangement joins TRBV12-3 or TRBV12-4 to TRBJ1-1, with TRBD1 matching over 7 bases. V shed 3 bases and J 11 bases; nucleotides not matched to a gene: 12. The CDR3 is 14 residues long. The CDR3 spells CASSLIGGHGAAFF. In DNA form, the CDR3 reads TGTGCCAGCAGTTTGATAGGGGGCCACGGGGCCGCTTTCTTT.

This clonotype showed up just a few times. V usage is TRBV5-1 and J usage is TRBJ2-5; D is undetermined. The CDR3 loop spans 14 amino acids. Deletions cut 0 bases from V and 5 bases from J, with 11 bases between. The germline V gene encodes CDR1 SGHRS and CDR2 YFSETQ. CDR3: CASSLGLSGETQYF. The CDR3 DNA reads as TGCGCCAGCAGCTTGGGTCTCTCCGGGGAGACCCAGTACTTC.

The V gene is TRBV7-8, the J gene TRBJ2-7; 8 bases line up with TRBD2. CDR3 size: 17 residues. With V trimmed by 4 bases and J by 6 bases, 17 bases remained unmatched. CDR1 and CDR2 (germline): SGHVS, FQNEAQ. The CDR3 spells CASSSLVREGVKPEQYF. The CDR3 bases are TGTGCCAGCAGCTCCTTGGTTCGGGAGGGCGTTAAACCCGAGCAGTACTTC.